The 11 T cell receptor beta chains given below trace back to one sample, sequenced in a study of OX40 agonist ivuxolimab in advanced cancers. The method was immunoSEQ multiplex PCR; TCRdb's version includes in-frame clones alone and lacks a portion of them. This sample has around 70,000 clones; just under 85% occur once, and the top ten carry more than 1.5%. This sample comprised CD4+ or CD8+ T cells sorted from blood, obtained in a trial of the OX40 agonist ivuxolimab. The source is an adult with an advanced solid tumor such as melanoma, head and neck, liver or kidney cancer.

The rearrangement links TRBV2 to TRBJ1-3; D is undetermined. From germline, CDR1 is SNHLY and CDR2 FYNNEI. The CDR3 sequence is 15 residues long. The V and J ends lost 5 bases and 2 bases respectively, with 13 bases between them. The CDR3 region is CASSIRQSPGNTIYF. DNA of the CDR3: TGTGCCAGCAGTATTCGCCAGTCTCCTGGAAACACCATATATTTT.

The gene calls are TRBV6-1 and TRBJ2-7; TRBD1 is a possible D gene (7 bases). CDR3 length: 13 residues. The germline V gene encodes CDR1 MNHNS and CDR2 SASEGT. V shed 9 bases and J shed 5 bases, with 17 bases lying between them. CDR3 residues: CARNRGLWDEQYF. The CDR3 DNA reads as TGTGCCAGGAACAGGGGACTCTGGGACGAGCAGTACTTC.

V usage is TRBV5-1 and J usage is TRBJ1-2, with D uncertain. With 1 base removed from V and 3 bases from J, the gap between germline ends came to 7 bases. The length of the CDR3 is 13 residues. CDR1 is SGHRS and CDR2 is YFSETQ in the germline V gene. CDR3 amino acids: CASSLSDDYGYTF. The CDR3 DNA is TGCGCCAGCAGCTTGTCGGATGACTATGGCTACACCTTC.

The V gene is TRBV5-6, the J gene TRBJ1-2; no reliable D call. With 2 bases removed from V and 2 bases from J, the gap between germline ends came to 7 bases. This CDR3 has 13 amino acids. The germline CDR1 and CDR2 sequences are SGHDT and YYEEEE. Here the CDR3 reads CASSFSGNYGYTF. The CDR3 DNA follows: TGTGCCAGCAGCTTTTCCGGAAACTATGGCTACACCTTC.

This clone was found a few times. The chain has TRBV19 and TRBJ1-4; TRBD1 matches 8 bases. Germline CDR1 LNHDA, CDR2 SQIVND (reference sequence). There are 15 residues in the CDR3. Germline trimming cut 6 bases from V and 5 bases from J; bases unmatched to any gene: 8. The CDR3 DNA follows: TGTGCCAGTAGACGAGACAGGGGACCGAATGAAAAACTGTTTTTT. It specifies CASRRDRGPNEKLFF. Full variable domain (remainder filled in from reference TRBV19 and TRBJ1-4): DGGITQSPKYLFRKEGQNVTLSCEQNLNHDAMYWYRQDPGQGLRLIYYSQIVNDFQKGDIAEGYSVSREKKESFPLTVTSAQKNPTAFYLCASRRDRGPNEKLFFGSGTQLSVL.

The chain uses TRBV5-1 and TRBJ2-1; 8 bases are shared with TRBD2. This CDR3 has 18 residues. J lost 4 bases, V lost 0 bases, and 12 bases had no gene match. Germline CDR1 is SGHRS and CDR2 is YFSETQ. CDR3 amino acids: CASSLASNSAGEYNEQFF. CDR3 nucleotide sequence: TGCGCCAGCAGCTTGGCCTCAAACTCAGCGGGGGAGTACAATGAGCAGTTCTTC.

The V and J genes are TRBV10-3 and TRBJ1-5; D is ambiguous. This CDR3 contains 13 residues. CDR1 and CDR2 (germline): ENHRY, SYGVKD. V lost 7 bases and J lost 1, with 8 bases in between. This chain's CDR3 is CAINPGSNQPQHF. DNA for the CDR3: TGTGCCATCAATCCAGGAAGCAATCAGCCCCAGCATTTT.

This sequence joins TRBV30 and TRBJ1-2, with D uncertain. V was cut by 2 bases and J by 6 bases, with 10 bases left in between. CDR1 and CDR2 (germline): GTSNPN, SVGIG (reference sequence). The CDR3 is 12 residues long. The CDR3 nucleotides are TGTGCCTGGAGTATTTGGACGGATGGCTACACCTTC. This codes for CAWSIWTDGYTF.

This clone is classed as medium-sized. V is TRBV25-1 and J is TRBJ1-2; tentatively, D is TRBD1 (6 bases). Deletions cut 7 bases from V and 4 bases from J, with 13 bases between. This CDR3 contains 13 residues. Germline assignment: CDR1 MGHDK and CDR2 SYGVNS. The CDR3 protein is CASTGAESYGYTF. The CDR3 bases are TGTGCCAGCACGGGGGCCGAGTCCTATGGCTACACCTTC.

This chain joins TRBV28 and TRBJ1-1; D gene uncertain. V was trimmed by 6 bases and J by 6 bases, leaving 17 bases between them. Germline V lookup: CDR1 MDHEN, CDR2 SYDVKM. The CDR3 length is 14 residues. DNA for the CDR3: TGTGCCAGCAGGCCAGGCAGAATGCGGGCTGAAGCTTTCTTT. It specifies CASRPGRMRAEAFF.

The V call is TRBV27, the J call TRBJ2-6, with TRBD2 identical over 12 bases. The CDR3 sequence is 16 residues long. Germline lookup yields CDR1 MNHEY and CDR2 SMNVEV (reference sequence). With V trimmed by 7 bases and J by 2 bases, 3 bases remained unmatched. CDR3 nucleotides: TGTGCCAGCACTCGACTAGCGGGAGCTGGGGCCAACGTCCTGACTTTC. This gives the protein CASTRLAGAGANVLTF.